This TCR beta chain was identified in a study of T-cell memory formation after mild COVID-19. For the study at large: Largely donor-specific sequence clusters came from a couple of donors.

From 5'RACE with constant-segment primers came TCR alpha and TCR beta cDNA libraries that carried sample barcodes and UMIs. MiXCR was run by TCRdb on the 5' RACE reads, yielding one entry per CDR3 protein. The sample records 400,000 or so distinct CDR3 sequences, roughly 20% being singletons. Germline V CDR1 and CDR2: SGHVS, FNYEAQ. Trimming took 1 base from V and 3 from J; bases not matched to a gene: 8. The CDR3 runs to 18 residues. Study-wide results and caveats: Clonal second-wave expansions that peaked on day 37 had unconfirmed SARS-CoV-2 specificity.

This clonotype has just a few counts. Antigen: not known. V gene TRBV7-6 combines with J gene TRBJ2-3; TRBD2 aligns across 12 bases. Sequences were obtained from PBMCs or a T cell subset sorted from them (not recorded which). The sequence derives from an adult woman who had mild COVID-19 (a few samples of this study predate the infection). Cell type and time point are not known. The CDR3 DNA reads as TGTGCCAGCAGCTTAGAGCGTCCTAGCGGGGGGGCAACAGATACGCAGTATTTT. This sequence encodes CASSLERPSGGATDTQYF.